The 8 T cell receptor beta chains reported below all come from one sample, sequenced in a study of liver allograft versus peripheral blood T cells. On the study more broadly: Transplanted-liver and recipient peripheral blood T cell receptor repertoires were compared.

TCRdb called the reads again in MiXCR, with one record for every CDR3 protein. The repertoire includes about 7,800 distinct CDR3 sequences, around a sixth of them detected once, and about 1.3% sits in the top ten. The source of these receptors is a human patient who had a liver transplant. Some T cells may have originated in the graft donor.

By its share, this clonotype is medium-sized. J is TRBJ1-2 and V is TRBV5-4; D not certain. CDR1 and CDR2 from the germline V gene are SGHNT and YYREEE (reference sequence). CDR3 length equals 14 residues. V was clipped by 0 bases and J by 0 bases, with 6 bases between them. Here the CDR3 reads CASSLDQTNYGYTF. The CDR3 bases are TGTGCCAGCAGCTTGGACCAGACTAACTATGGCTACACCTTC.

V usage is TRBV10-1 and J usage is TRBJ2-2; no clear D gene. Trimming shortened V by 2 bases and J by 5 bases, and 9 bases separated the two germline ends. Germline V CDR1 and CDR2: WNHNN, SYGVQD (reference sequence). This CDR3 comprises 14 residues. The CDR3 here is CASSEAAPTGELFF. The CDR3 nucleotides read TGCGCCAGCAGTGAGGCAGCCCCAACCGGGGAGCTGTTTTTT.

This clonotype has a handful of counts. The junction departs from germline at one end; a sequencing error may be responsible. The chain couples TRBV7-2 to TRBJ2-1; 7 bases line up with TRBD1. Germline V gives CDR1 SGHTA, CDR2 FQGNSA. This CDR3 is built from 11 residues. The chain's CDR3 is CASSPGQSLVF. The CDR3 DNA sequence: TGTGCCAGCAGCCCGGGACAGTCTCTCGTCTTC.

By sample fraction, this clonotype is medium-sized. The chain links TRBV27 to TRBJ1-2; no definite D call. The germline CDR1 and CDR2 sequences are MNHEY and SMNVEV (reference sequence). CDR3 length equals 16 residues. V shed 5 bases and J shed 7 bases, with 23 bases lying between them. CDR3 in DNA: TGTGCCAGCAGTCTCCGAGGGATGGCCCACTATGGTGGCTACACCTTC. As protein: CASSLRGMAHYGGYTF.

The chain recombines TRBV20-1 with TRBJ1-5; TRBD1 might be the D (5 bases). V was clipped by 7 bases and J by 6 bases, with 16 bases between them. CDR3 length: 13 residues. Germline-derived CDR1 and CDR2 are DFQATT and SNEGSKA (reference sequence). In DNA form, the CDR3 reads TGCAGTGTTAGTGGGACTCTGGCTCAGCCCCAGCATTTT. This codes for CSVSGTLAQPQHF.

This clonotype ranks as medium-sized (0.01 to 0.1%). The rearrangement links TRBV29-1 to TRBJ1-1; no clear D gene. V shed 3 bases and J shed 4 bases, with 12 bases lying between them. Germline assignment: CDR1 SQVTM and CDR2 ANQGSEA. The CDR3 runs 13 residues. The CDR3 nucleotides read TGCAGCGTTGACACCGGGTTTAGCACTGAAGCTTTCTTT. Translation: CSVDTGFSTEAFF. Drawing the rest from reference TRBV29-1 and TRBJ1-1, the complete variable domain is SAVISQKPSRDICQRGTSLTIQCQVDSQVTMMFWYRQQPGQSLTLIATANQGSEATYESGFVIDKFPISRPNLTFSTLTVSNMSPEDSSIYLCSVDTGFSTEAFFGQGTRLTVV.

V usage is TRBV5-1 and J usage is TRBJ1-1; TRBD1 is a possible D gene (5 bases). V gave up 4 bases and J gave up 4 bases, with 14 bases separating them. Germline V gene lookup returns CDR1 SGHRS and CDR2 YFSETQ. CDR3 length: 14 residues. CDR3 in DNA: TGCGCCAGCAGCCCTACACGGGGGAGCACTGAAGCTTTCTTT. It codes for CASSPTRGSTEAFF.

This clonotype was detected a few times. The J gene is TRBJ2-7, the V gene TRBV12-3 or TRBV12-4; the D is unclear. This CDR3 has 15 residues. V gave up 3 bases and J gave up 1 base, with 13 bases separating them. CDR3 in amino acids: CASSLVDSTSYEQYF. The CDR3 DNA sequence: TGTGCCAGCAGTTTGGTCGACTCGACGTCCTACGAGCAGTACTTC.